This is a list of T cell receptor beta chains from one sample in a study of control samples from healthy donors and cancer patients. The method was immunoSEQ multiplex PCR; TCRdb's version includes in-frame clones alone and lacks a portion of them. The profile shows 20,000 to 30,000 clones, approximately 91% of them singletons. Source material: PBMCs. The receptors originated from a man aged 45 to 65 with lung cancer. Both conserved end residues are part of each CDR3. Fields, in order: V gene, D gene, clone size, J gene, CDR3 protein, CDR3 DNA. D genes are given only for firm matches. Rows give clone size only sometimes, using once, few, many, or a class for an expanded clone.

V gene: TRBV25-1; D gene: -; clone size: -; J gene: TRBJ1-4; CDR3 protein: CASSEYTGTTNEKLFF; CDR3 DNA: TGTGCCAGCAGTGAATATACAGGGACAACTAATGAAAAACTGTTTTTT
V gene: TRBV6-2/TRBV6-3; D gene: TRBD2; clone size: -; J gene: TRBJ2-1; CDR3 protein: CASSYSSRGGYNEQFF; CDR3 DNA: TGTGCCAGCAGTTACTCTTCCCGGGGGGGATACAATGAGCAGTTCTTC
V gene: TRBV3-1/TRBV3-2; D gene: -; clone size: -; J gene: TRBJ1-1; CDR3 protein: CASSQGSEYTEAFF; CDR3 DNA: TGTGCCAGCAGCCAAGGGAGTGAGTACACTGAAGCTTTCTTT
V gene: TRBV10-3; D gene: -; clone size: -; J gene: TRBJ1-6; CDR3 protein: CAISESPYSPLHF; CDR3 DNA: TGTGCCATCAGTGAGTCGCCTTATTCACCCCTCCACTTT
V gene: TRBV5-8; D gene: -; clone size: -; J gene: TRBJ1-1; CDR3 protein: CASSTGTNRGEAFF; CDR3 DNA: TGTGCCAGCAGCACCGGAACAAACCGGGGTGAAGCTTTCTTT
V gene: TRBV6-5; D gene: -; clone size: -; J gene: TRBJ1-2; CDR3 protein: CASSRTTEGAGYTF; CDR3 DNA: TGTGCCAGCAGTCGCACGACAGAAGGGGCTGGCTACACCTTC
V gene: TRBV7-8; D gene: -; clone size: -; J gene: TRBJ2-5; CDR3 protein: CASSPRWETQYF; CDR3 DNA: TGTGCCAGCAGCCCTAGGTGGGAGACCCAGTACTTC
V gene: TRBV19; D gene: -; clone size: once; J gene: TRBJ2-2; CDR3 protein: CASSQLGTGELFF; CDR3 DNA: TGTGCCAGTAGCCAACTCGGCACCGGGGAGCTGTTTTTT
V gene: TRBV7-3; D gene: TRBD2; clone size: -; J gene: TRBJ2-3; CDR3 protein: CASSRGGGTDTQYF; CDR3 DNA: TGTGCCAGCAGCCGGGGGGGAGGCACAGATACGCAGTATTTT
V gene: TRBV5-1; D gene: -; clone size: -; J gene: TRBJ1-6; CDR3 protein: CASSPSVGSPLHF; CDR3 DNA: TGCGCCAGCAGCCCTTCTGTGGGGTCACCCCTCCACTTT
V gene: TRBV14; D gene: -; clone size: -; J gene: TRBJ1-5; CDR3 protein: CASSQDGNQPQHF; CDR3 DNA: TGTGCCAGCAGCCAAGACGGCAATCAGCCCCAGCATTTT
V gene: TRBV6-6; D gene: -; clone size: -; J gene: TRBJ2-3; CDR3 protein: CASSYGGGAISDTQYF; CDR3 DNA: TGTGCCAGCAGTTACGGTGGGGGGGCCATATCGGATACGCAGTATTTT
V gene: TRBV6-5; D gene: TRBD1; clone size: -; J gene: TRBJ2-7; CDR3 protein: CASKGTGETYEQYF; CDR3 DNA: TGTGCCAGCAAAGGGACAGGGGAAACCTACGAGCAGTACTTC
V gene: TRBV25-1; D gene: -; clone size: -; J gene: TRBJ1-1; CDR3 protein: CASSVDMNTEAFF; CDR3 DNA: TGTGCCAGCAGTGTAGACATGAACACTGAAGCTTTCTTT